Sequencing of this T cell receptor beta chain was carried out in a study of molecular identifiers for immune sequencing clone quantification. In preparing bulk TCR libraries, previously described methods and listed TCR primers were used. TCRdb passed the PCR reads through MiXCR, listing each CDR3 protein once. This sample has about 640,000 distinct CDR3 sequences, with 15% to 20% found just once. This clonotype was recorded many times. Researchers sorted naive CD8 T cells as cells that were CD8+CD4-CCR7+CD45RA+. The CDR3 spans 15 residues. V lost 3 bases to trimming and J lost 3 bases; unmatched junction nucleotides: 7. The V gene's germline CDR1 is SGHDT and CDR2 YYEEEE.

The chain uses TRBV5-6 and TRBJ2-3; 7 positions agree with TRBD1. The origin of this receptor is a human donor in good health. Some libraries in this study had Jurkat cell RNA spiked in. The sample was naive CD8+ T cells from blood, with Jurkat cell RNA spiked in. The subset was: FACS-sorted CD8+CD4-CCR7+CD45RA+ naive T cells. The CDR3 bases are TGTGCCAGCAGCTCCACAGGGGATGTGACAGATACGCAGTATTTT. It encodes CASSSTGDVTDTQYF.